A single sample is the source of the 3 T cell receptor beta chains below, sequenced in a study of follicular helper T cells after annual influenza vaccination (dated by TCRdb to 2015 to 2018). The time point label for this specimen denotes: 2015-2016 season, 7 days after influenza vaccination. Receptors were amplified or captured by the immunoSEQ multiplex PCR assay. The clones in this table, taken by TCRdb from immuneACCESS, are in-frame only. Not every clone is retained; where verified, under half of the shortfall comes from an unresolved V gene, and the cause of the rest is unknown. The sample includes about 5,600 clones, with about four fifths observed a single time. The ten largest clones represent roughly 2.5% of the sample. Sequencing used CXCR5+ CD38- circulating T follicular helper cells from blood, obtained 7 days after influenza vaccination. This sample's cell subset or site label indicates: circulating Tfh, non-naive CD4+CXCR5+PD-1+ (ICOS+CD38+ or ICOS-CD38-). Receptors were obtained from an adult who received the influenza vaccine.

The J gene is TRBJ1-2, the V gene TRBV5-1, with a possible D match to TRBD1 (6 bases). CDR3 length equals 15 residues. CDR1 is SGHRS and CDR2 is YFSETQ in the germline V gene. Trimming removed 4 bases at V and 5 bases at J, with 18 bases between. The chain's CDR3 is CASSPEGGIWYGYTF. The CDR3 DNA follows: TGCGCCAGCAGCCCAGAAGGGGGGATTTGGTATGGCTACACCTTC. Combining the CDR3 with reference TRBV5-1 and TRBJ1-2 gives the whole variable domain KAGVTQTPRYLIKTRGQQVTLSCSPISGHRSVSWYQQTPGQGLQFLFEYFSETQRNKGNFPGRFSGRQFSNSRSEMNVSTLELGDSALYLCASSPEGGIWYGYTFGSGTRLTVV.

This clone occurred once. The chain employs TRBV4-3 and TRBJ2-5; 16 bases are a match to TRBD2. V lost 4 bases, J lost 6 bases, and 2 bases stayed unmatched. The CDR3 has 15 residues. Germline CDR1 reads LGHNA; CDR2 reads YSLEER. The CDR3 coding sequence is TGCGCCAGCAGCCCGGGACTAGCGGGGGGGAAGACCCAGTACTTC. Its protein product is CASSPGLAGGKTQYF.

The V and J genes are TRBV4-3 and TRBJ2-7; no reliable D call. The CDR3 has 14 amino acids. With 0 bases removed from V and 2 bases from J, the gap between germline ends came to 8 bases. The germline gives CDR1 LGHNA, CDR2 YSLEER. The CDR3 DNA reads as TGCGCCAGCAGCCAAGATTCGGGCCCCTACGAGCAGTACTTC. It translates to CASSQDSGPYEQYF.